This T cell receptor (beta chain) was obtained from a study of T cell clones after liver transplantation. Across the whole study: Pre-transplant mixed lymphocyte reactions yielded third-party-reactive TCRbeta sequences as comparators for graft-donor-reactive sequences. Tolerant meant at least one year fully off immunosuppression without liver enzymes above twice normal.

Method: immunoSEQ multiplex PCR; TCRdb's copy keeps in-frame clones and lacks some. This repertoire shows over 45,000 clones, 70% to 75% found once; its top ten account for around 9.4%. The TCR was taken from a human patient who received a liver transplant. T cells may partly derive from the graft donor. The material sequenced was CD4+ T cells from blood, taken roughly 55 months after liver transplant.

This chain's CDR3 is CASSLPGAINEQYF. Here the CDR3 DNA reads TGTGCCAGCAGTTTACCGGGGGCAATTAACGAGCAGTACTTC. V and J are TRBV28 and TRBJ2-7; D could derive from TRBD1 or TRBD2 (6 bases each). The CDR3 is 14 amino acids. With 2 bases removed from V and 5 bases from J, the gap between germline ends came to 13 bases. Germline values: CDR1 MDHEN, CDR2 SYDVKM.